The 28 T cell receptor beta chains in this list originate from one sample, sequenced in a study of cytotoxic CD8 clonotypes in ibrutinib-treated CLL. Measured with immunoSEQ multiplex PCR; TCRdb has only the in-frame clones, and not every one. The data show approximately 210,000 clones, approximately 68% seen once. Sample: PBMCs, taken after 24 months of ibrutinib treatment. Receptors were obtained from a human donor with chronic lymphocytic leukemia.

The J gene is TRBJ2-3, the V gene TRBV28; D is undetermined. The CDR3 runs 13 residues. Germline CDR1 and CDR2: MDHEN and SYDVKM. V was pared by 6 bases and J by 3 bases, with 10 bases between. The CDR3 DNA reads TGTGCCAGCAGACCGACCGGGACAGATACGCAGTATTTT. The encoded protein is CASRPTGTDTQYF. The variable domain in full, completed from reference TRBV28 and TRBJ2-3, reads DVKVTQSSRYLVKRTGEKVFLECVQDMDHENMFWYRQDPGLGLRLIYFSYDVKMKEKGDIPEGYSVSREKKERFSLILESASTNQTSMYLCASRPTGTDTQYFGPGTRLTVL.

The rearrangement joins TRBV30 to TRBJ1-5, with D possibly being TRBD1 (6 bases). The CDR3 sequence is 14 residues long. The V end lost 5 bases, the J end lost 4 bases, and 15 bases lay between the germline ends. The V gene's germline CDR1 is GTSNPN and CDR2 SVGIG (reference sequence). CDR3 protein: CAWRGNRANQPQHF. CDR3 DNA sequence: TGTGCCTGGCGGGGGAACAGGGCAAATCAGCCCCAGCATTTT.

The chain employs TRBV9 and TRBJ2-5; D not certain. This CDR3 has 13 residues. Trimming cost V 0 bases and J 5 bases, with 8 bases left between them. Germline CDR1 SGDLS, CDR2 YYNGEE. The CDR3 DNA follows: TGTGCCAGCAGCGTAGCTACGATGGAGACCCAGTACTTC. Translated: CASSVATMETQYF.

The V call is TRBV15, the J call TRBJ2-7; either TRBD1 or TRBD2 may supply D (5 bases each). CDR1 is LNHNV, CDR2 YYDKDF, per germline (reference sequence). CDR3 length equals 15 residues. V lost 7 bases and J lost 0, with 16 bases in between. CDR3 residues: CATTGTDISSYEQYF. As DNA, the CDR3 is TGTGCCACCACCGGGACGGACATTAGCTCCTACGAGCAGTACTTC.

The V and J genes are TRBV29-1 and TRBJ2-3; 13 nucleotides line up with TRBD2. This CDR3 is 17 amino acids long. Per germline, CDR1 SQVTM and CDR2 ANQGSEA. After removal of 5 bases from V and 2 bases from J, the junction contained 10 bases not matched to a gene. CDR3 amino acids: CSVTGLAGAVNTDTQYF. The CDR3 bases are TGCAGCGTTACCGGACTAGCGGGAGCGGTTAACACAGATACGCAGTATTTT.

The rearrangement uses TRBV27 and TRBJ1-2, with 7 bases that match TRBD1. There are 13 residues in the CDR3. After removal of 4 bases from V and 3 bases from J, the junction contained 2 bases not matched to a gene. Germline V gene sequence: CDR1 MNHEY, CDR2 SMNVEV (reference sequence). The CDR3 DNA follows: TGTGCCAGCAGTTCTGACAGGGACTATGGCTACACCTTC. This encodes CASSSDRDYGYTF.

This chain uses TRBV10-1 with TRBJ2-7, with D perhaps matching TRBD2 (6 bases). This CDR3 comprises 15 residues. Germline V gene data show CDR1 as WNHNN and CDR2 as SYGVQD (reference sequence). V dropped 4 bases and J dropped 3 bases, with 16 bases sitting between them. The CDR3 here is CASSGGPGLIYEQYF. The DNA for the CDR3 is TGCGCCAGCAGTGGAGGACCGGGACTGATCTACGAGCAGTACTTC.

The rearrangement links TRBV28 to TRBJ2-7; D might be TRBD2 (6 bases). CDR1 is MDHEN, CDR2 SYDVKM, per germline. The CDR3 contains 15 residues. Trimming pared 7 bases from V and 7 bases from J, leaving 23 bases between. CDR3 sequence reads: CASTVGGAKIREQYF. In nucleotides, the CDR3 is TGTGCCAGCACCGTCGGAGGGGCCAAAATAAGGGAGCAGTACTTC.

The V gene is TRBV15, the J gene TRBJ1-5, with D possibly being TRBD1 (6 bases). CDR1 LNHNV and CDR2 YYDKDF come from the germline V gene (reference sequence). Trimming removed 4 bases at V and 3 bases at J, with 13 bases between. The CDR3 consists of 15 residues. CDR3 DNA: TGTGCCACCAGCAAGAGCAGGGGCCTCAATCAGCCCCAGCATTTT. Its translation is CATSKSRGLNQPQHF.

This chain connects TRBV10-1 to TRBJ2-1; 8 bases line up with TRBD2. The CDR3 runs 18 residues. V trimming: 0 bases; J trimming: 3 bases; junction bases outside the gene matches: 10. The V gene's germline CDR1 is WNHNN and CDR2 SYGVQD (reference sequence). The CDR3 sequence is CASSESGFSGIGYNEQFF. DNA for the CDR3: TGCGCCAGCAGTGAGTCGGGATTTAGCGGGATTGGCTACAATGAGCAGTTCTTC.

The rearrangement joins TRBV28 to TRBJ2-4; 13 nucleotides line up with TRBD2. V trimming: 6 bases; J trimming: 8 bases; junction bases outside the gene matches: 7. The CDR3 length is 15 residues. In germline, CDR1 is MDHEN, CDR2 SYDVKM. The CDR3 nucleotides are TGTGCCAGCAGACGACTAGCGGGAGGCGGGGACATTCAGTACTTC. Its protein product is CASRRLAGGGDIQYF.

The CDR3 DNA sequence: TGTGCCAGCAGCGCCGGGGCAGGGTACGAGCAGTACTTC. This encodes CASSAGAGYEQYF. This chain joins TRBV11-3 and TRBJ2-7; the D call may be TRBD1 or TRBD2 (5 bases each). Trimming shortened V by 5 bases and J by 4 bases, and 12 bases separated the two germline ends. The length of the CDR3 is 13 residues. Germline assignment: CDR1 SGHNT and CDR2 YENEEA.

The rearrangement uses TRBV9 and TRBJ2-3, with a possible D match to TRBD2 (6 bases). The CDR3 covers 15 residues. The germline CDR1 and CDR2 sequences are SGDLS and YYNGEE. Trimming took off 4 bases at V and 0 bases at J, with 12 bases between the two ends. CDR3 nucleotides: TGTGCCAGCAGCCTGGGAGGAATTAGCACAGATACGCAGTATTTT. This sequence encodes CASSLGGISTDTQYF.

V usage is TRBV27 and J usage is TRBJ2-5; 8 bases agree with TRBD1. CDR1 and CDR2 from the germline V gene are MNHEY and SMNVEV (reference sequence). V lost 5 bases, J lost 1 base, and 6 bases stayed unmatched. This CDR3 contains 15 residues. The CDR3 DNA follows: TGTGCCAGCAGTCCAGGACAGGGCCGCCAAGAGACCCAGTACTTC. It yields the protein CASSPGQGRQETQYF.

The V gene is TRBV19, the J gene TRBJ1-2; 8 bases match TRBD1. The CDR3 runs to 13 residues. Germline-derived CDR1 and CDR2 are LNHDA and SQIVND (reference sequence). Trimming removed 5 bases from V and 8 bases from J; junction bases left unmatched: 7. This chain's CDR3 is CASSFGQGRGYTF. The CDR3 nucleotides are TGTGCCAGTAGTTTTGGACAGGGTCGCGGCTACACCTTC. Full variable domain (remainder filled in from reference TRBV19 and TRBJ1-2): DGGITQSPKYLFRKEGQNVTLSCEQNLNHDAMYWYRQDPGQGLRLIYYSQIVNDFQKGDIAEGYSVSREKKESFPLTVTSAQKNPTAFYLCASSFGQGRGYTFGSGTRLTVV.

The rearrangement uses TRBV7-2 and TRBJ2-5, with TRBD1 identical over 8 bases. Germline CDR1 reads SGHTA; CDR2 reads FQGNSA. This CDR3 has 14 residues. Trimming removed 3 bases from V and 5 bases from J; junction bases left unmatched: 5. The CDR3 bases are TGTGCCAGCAGCTTTGACAGGGGTGGTGAGACCCAGTACTTC. Translated: CASSFDRGGETQYF.

V gene TRBV11-2 combines with J gene TRBJ2-5, with a weak D call TRBD2 (5 bases). This CDR3 comprises 14 residues. Germline V gene data show CDR1 as SGHAT and CDR2 as FQNNGV. Trimming left V 5 bases short and J 2 bases short, with 12 bases between. The CDR3, as DNA: TGTGCCAGCAGCATACGGGGTCCGCAAGAGACCCAGTACTTC. It specifies CASSIRGPQETQYF.

The chain recombines TRBV7-2 with TRBJ2-3; TRBD1 agrees at 10 bases. V shed 8 bases and J 4 bases; nucleotides not matched to a gene: 6. Germline assignment: CDR1 SGHTA and CDR2 FQGNSA. The CDR3 length is 14 residues. The CDR3, as DNA: TGTGCCAGCGGCCGGGACAGGGGATCAGATACGCAGTATTTT. It codes for CASGRDRGSDTQYF.

This sequence joins TRBV5-1 and TRBJ2-6; D unresolved. The CDR3 sequence is 14 residues long. The germline V gene encodes CDR1 SGHRS and CDR2 YFSETQ. Trimming left V 4 bases short and J 6 bases short, with 11 bases between. CDR3 sequence: CASSPAVQANVLTF. DNA of the CDR3: TGCGCCAGCAGCCCGGCCGTCCAGGCCAACGTCCTGACTTTC.

CDR3 amino acids: CASSSGLAGVGNTQYF. CDR3 DNA sequence: TGTGCCAGCAGCTCCGGACTAGCGGGAGTTGGAAATACGCAGTATTTT. The rearrangement links TRBV11-2 to TRBJ2-3; 13 bases line up with TRBD2. The CDR3 loop spans 16 amino acids. The J segment lost 7 bases and the V segment lost 4 bases, leaving 8 bases of the junction unmatched. CDR1 and CDR2 (germline): SGHAT, FQNNGV.

This clone was observed a few times. The chain uses TRBV5-1 and TRBJ2-7; 10 bases fit TRBD1. V trimming: 4 bases; J trimming: 2 bases; junction bases outside the gene matches: 6. The germline V gene encodes CDR1 SGHRS and CDR2 YFSETQ. The CDR3 length is 15 residues. The DNA of the CDR3 is TGCGCCAGCAGCCGGGACAGGGGCGTCCCCTACGAGCAGTACTTC. Its translation is CASSRDRGVPYEQYF.

The chain links TRBV5-8 to TRBJ2-3, with D maybe TRBD1 (7 bases). Germline V lookup: CDR1 SGHTS, CDR2 YDEGEE. The V end was cut by 5 bases, the J end by 3 bases, with 13 bases between. The length of the CDR3 is 14 residues. For the CDR3, the DNA is TGTGCCAGCAGAGGGGGGACAGAGACAGATACGCAGTATTTT. It translates to CASRGGTETDTQYF.

This clone was seen only a few times. The rearrangement joins TRBV7-8 to TRBJ1-2; tentatively, D is TRBD1 (6 bases). Germline V gene data show CDR1 as SGHVS and CDR2 as FQNEAQ. CDR3 length: 14 amino acids. Deletions cut 1 base from V and 5 bases from J, with 11 bases between. As DNA, the CDR3 is TGTGCCAGCAGCTTAGGTCAGGGGATTTATGGCTACACCTTC. Its translation is CASSLGQGIYGYTF.

The gene calls are TRBV2 and TRBJ1-5; D uncertain. The germline V gene encodes CDR1 SNHLY and CDR2 FYNNEI. The CDR3 contains 14 residues. Deletions cut 3 bases from V and 0 bases from J, with 6 bases between. As DNA, the CDR3 is TGTGCCAGCAGTGACGACACTAGCAATCAGCCCCAGCATTTT. This sequence encodes CASSDDTSNQPQHF.

This sequence joins TRBV19 and TRBJ2-5; tentative D call: TRBD1 (5 bases). The CDR3 is made up of 14 amino acids. V was cut by 3 bases and J by 4 bases, with 12 bases left in between. CDR1 is LNHDA and CDR2 is SQIVND in the germline V gene (reference sequence). Here the CDR3 DNA reads TGTGCCAGTAGTATCCCAGGGAATGGAGAGACCCAGTACTTC. Translated, it gives CASSIPGNGETQYF.

This clone occurred once. This rearrangement joins TRBV18 to TRBJ2-5; TRBD1 is a possible D gene (5 bases). The germline V and J ends were trimmed by 6 bases and 2 bases, with 13 bases remaining between them. Per the germline V gene, CDR1 is KGHSH and CDR2 is LQKENI. CDR3 length: 14 residues. CDR3: CASSSGQVQETQYF. The CDR3 DNA sequence: TGTGCCAGCTCTTCCGGACAAGTACAAGAGACCCAGTACTTC.

The genes are TRBV15 and TRBJ1-5, with 7 bases fitting TRBD1. Germline V gene sequence: CDR1 LNHNV, CDR2 YYDKDF (reference sequence). The CDR3 extends over 18 amino acids. V shed 0 bases, J shed 4 bases, and the junction held 12 bases outside the gene matches. CDR3 sequence: CATSRDLRQGGWNQPQHF. In nucleotides, the CDR3 is TGTGCCACCAGCAGAGACCTAAGACAGGGAGGGTGGAATCAGCCCCAGCATTTT.

The chain is built from TRBV27 and TRBJ1-5; D call uncertain. Germline V gene lookup returns CDR1 MNHEY and CDR2 SMNVEV (reference sequence). V was shortened by 0 bases and J by 7 bases, with 7 bases between the two germline ends. CDR3 length: 13 amino acids. CDR3: CASSLSGGQPQHF. The CDR3 nucleotides are TGTGCCAGCAGTTTATCGGGAGGGCAGCCCCAGCATTTT.